The 26 T cell receptor beta chains reported below all come from one sample, sequenced in a study of cytomegalovirus exposure and HLA in healthy donors. PCR employed 60 Vbeta and 13 Jbeta primers. The protocol was immunoSEQ multiplex PCR, while the TCRdb copy is restricted to in-frame clones and leaves out a portion. The specimen's table records about 65,000 clones. The sample was PBMCs. All receptors come from a boy aged 5-17 years in good health and CMV-seronegative.

V and J are TRBV7-9 and TRBJ2-1; TRBD2 might be the D (6 bases). V lost 1 base and J 8 bases, leaving 9 bases between the germline ends. This CDR3 contains 13 residues. Germline CDR1 and CDR2: SEHNR and FQNEAQ (reference sequence). The CDR3 region is CASSLERGYEQFF. The CDR3 coding sequence is TGTGCCAGCAGCTTAGAACGGGGGTATGAGCAGTTCTTC.

The chain recombines TRBV27 with TRBJ1-1; 7 positions match TRBD1. The V gene end was trimmed by 7 bases and the J gene end by 0 bases; junction bases not matched to a gene: 5. Germline V gene sequence: CDR1 MNHEY, CDR2 SMNVEV (reference sequence). This CDR3 region has 14 residues. The CDR3: CASKVQGVNTEAFF. Written as DNA, the CDR3 is TGTGCCAGCAAAGTCCAGGGGGTGAACACTGAAGCTTTCTTT.

J is TRBJ2-7 and V is TRBV30, with a possible D match to TRBD1 (6 bases). Germline assignment: CDR1 GTSNPN and CDR2 SVGIG (reference sequence). With 5 bases removed from V and 2 bases from J, the gap between germline ends came to 16 bases. The CDR3 is made up of 14 amino acids. CDR3 protein: CAWVQGKSPYEQYF. The CDR3 nucleotides read TGTGCCTGGGTACAGGGAAAAAGCCCCTACGAGCAGTACTTC.

CDR3 loop: CASSLAAGESYEQYF. As DNA, the CDR3 is TGTGCCAGCAGCCTGGCAGCGGGAGAGTCCTACGAGCAGTACTTC. J is TRBJ2-7 and V is TRBV7-6; TRBD2 agrees at 8 bases. This CDR3 contains 15 residues. V dropped 5 bases and J dropped 1; count of bases not matched to a gene: 7. Per the germline V gene, CDR1 is SGHVS and CDR2 is FNYEAQ.

The chain is built from TRBV7-3 and TRBJ2-3; 14 nucleotides agree with TRBD2. V trimming: 6 bases; J trimming: 4 bases; junction bases outside the gene matches: 6. The CDR3 contains 16 residues. Germline V gene lookup returns CDR1 SGHTA and CDR2 FQGTGA. In nucleotides, the CDR3 is TGTGCCAGCAGGGGGACTAGCGGGAGTCTAGCAGATACGCAGTATTTT. Its protein is CASRGTSGSLADTQYF.

The V gene is TRBV19, the J gene TRBJ2-5; D call uncertain. The better agreement between TRBJ2-7 and the DNA end casts doubt on the J call. The length of the CDR3 is 9 residues. CDR1 is LNHDA and CDR2 is SQIVND in the germline V gene (reference sequence). The CDR3 spells CDRTYEQYF. The DNA of the CDR3 is TGTGATAGAACCTACGAGCAGTACTTC.

The chain uses TRBV19 and TRBJ2-1, with D possibly matching TRBD1 (5 bases). V gave up 6 bases and J gave up 0 bases, with 9 bases separating them. Germline CDR1 is LNHDA and CDR2 is SQIVND (reference sequence). The CDR3 is 14 amino acids. The DNA for the CDR3 is TGTGCCAGTAGCCCCAGGGACTCCTACAATGAGCAGTTCTTC. The encoded protein is CASSPRDSYNEQFF.

This chain links TRBV5-1 with TRBJ2-1, with 12 nucleotides matching TRBD2. V lost 6 bases and J lost 9; bases outside the gene matches: 10. CDR1 and CDR2 from the germline V gene are SGHRS and YFSETQ. CDR3 size: 15 residues. The CDR3 bases are TGCGCCAGCATAGGATCTAGCGGGGGGGCCTCTGAGCAGTTCTTC. As protein: CASIGSSGGASEQFF.

This chain links TRBV5-1 with TRBJ2-5, with 9 nucleotides matching TRBD1. The J call may be faulty, since TRBJ2-7 better matches the DNA end. This CDR3 contains 14 residues. The germline gives CDR1 SGHRS, CDR2 YFSETQ. The DNA for the CDR3 is TGCGCCAGCAGCCGTACCGGGACAGGGAGCGAGCAGTACTTC. Protein: CASSRTGTGSEQYF.

The chain recombines TRBV4-1 with TRBJ1-1; maybe TRBD1 (6 bases). Germline loops: CDR1 MGHRA, CDR2 YSYEKL. The CDR3 loop spans 12 amino acids. Deletions cut 8 bases from V and 5 bases from J, with 12 bases between. In DNA, the CDR3 is TGCGCCAGCGGCCCAGGGGAGACTGAAGCTTTCTTT. Its translation: CASGPGETEAFF.

The rearrangement links TRBV30 to TRBJ2-3, with 7 bases lining up with TRBD2. This CDR3 is 15 amino acids long. The junction had 9 bases not matched to a gene; V was cut back by 1 base and J by 5 bases. CDR1 is GTSNPN, CDR2 SVGIG, per germline (reference sequence). The CDR3, as DNA: TGTGCCTGGAGTGATTTGGGTAGCGGGTTAGATACGCAGTATTTT. Its translation: CAWSDLGSGLDTQYF.

This chain joins TRBV12-5 and TRBJ2-2; 8 bases are a match to TRBD1. The junction had 9 bases not matched to a gene; V was cut back by 6 bases and J by 6 bases. Germline CDR1 is LGHNT and CDR2 is FRNRAP. The CDR3 has 15 residues. CDR3 DNA: TGTGCTAGTGGGGGGGGCAGGGGGCCGCCCGGGGAGCTGTTTTTT. Its protein product is CASGGGRGPPGELFF.

The chain joins TRBV5-1 to TRBJ1-1; TRBD1 agrees at 8 bases. The germline V gene encodes CDR1 SGHRS and CDR2 YFSETQ. Losses at the gene ends were 4 bases for V and 10 bases for J; bases not matched to a gene: 6. The CDR3 loop spans 12 amino acids. The CDR3 sequence is CASSGQGAGAFF. CDR3 in DNA: TGCGCCAGCAGCGGCCAGGGGGCAGGAGCTTTCTTT. Variable domain in full (rest from reference TRBV5-1 and TRBJ1-1): KAGVTQTPRYLIKTRGQQVTLSCSPISGHRSVSWYQQTPGQGLQFLFEYFSETQRNKGNFPGRFSGRQFSNSRSEMNVSTLELGDSALYLCASSGQGAGAFFGQGTRLTVV.

The V and J genes are TRBV4-3 and TRBJ2-7, with D possibly being TRBD2 (5 bases). V lost 0 bases and J lost 2, with 8 bases in between. This CDR3 comprises 14 residues. CDR1 and CDR2 (germline): LGHNA, YSLEER. The CDR3 loop is CASSQERGTYEQYF. CDR3 coding DNA: TGCGCCAGCAGCCAAGAGAGAGGGACCTACGAGCAGTACTTC.

The V call is TRBV5-8, the J call TRBJ1-5, with D possibly matching TRBD1 (6 bases). The CDR3 has 15 amino acids. The V end lost 2 bases, the J end lost 4 bases, and 13 bases lay between the germline ends. Germline CDR1 reads SGHTS; CDR2 reads YDEGEE. The chain's CDR3 is CASSLGGRRNQPQHF. The CDR3, as DNA: TGTGCCAGCAGCTTAGGGGGTAGGAGGAATCAGCCCCAGCATTTT.

V is TRBV5-1 and J is TRBJ2-1; D may be TRBD1 (7 bases). The germline V gene has CDR1 SGHRS and CDR2 YFSETQ. This CDR3 contains 14 residues. Trimming removed 3 bases from V and 2 bases from J, with 9 bases in between. CDR3 sequence (DNA): TGCGCCAGCAGCTGGAGGGGGCCCTACAATGAGCAGTTCTTC. It codes for CASSWRGPYNEQFF.

The chain links TRBV18 to TRBJ1-6; D might be TRBD1 (5 bases). The CDR3 length is 13 residues. V shed 3 bases and J shed 8 bases, with 8 bases lying between them. Germline V gives CDR1 KGHSH, CDR2 LQKENI. The CDR3 loop is CASSPGGDSPLHF. The DNA for the CDR3 is TGTGCCAGCTCACCCGGAGGGGATTCACCCCTCCACTTT. Filled out from reference TRBV18 and TRBJ1-6, the complete variable domain reads NAGVMQNPRHLVRRRGQEARLRCSPMKGHSHVYWYRQLPEEGLKFMVYLQKENIIDESGMPKERFSAEFPKEGPSILRIQQVVRGDSAAYFCASSPGGDSPLHFGNGTRLTVT.

CDR3 DNA: TGCGCCAGCAGCTTGATGGGGAGCTCCTACGAGCAGTACTTC. It yields the protein CASSLMGSSYEQYF. The chain couples TRBV5-1 to TRBJ2-7, with a weak D call TRBD2 (5 bases). V gave up 1 base and J gave up 0 bases, with 8 bases separating them. Germline assignment: CDR1 SGHRS and CDR2 YFSETQ. This CDR3 spans 14 amino acids. The whole variable domain, remainder taken from reference TRBV5-1 and TRBJ2-7, is KAGVTQTPRYLIKTRGQQVTLSCSPISGHRSVSWYQQTPGQGLQFLFEYFSETQRNKGNFPGRFSGRQFSNSRSEMNVSTLELGDSALYLCASSLMGSSYEQYFGPGTRLTVT.

This chain connects TRBV7-6 to TRBJ2-2; 11 bases line up with TRBD2. The CDR3 contains 18 residues. In germline, CDR1 is SGHVS, CDR2 FNYEAQ. J was trimmed by 3 bases and V by 5 bases; bases with no gene match: 11. CDR3 sequence: CASSRQTSGEGYTGELFF. DNA of the CDR3: TGTGCCAGCAGCCGTCAGACTAGCGGGGAAGGATACACCGGGGAGCTGTTTTTT.

The chain joins TRBV7-3 to TRBJ2-4; 7 bases agree with TRBD2. The V segment lost 8 bases and the J segment 9 bases; nucleotides outside the gene matches: 7. This CDR3 has 12 amino acids. The germline CDR1 and CDR2 sequences are SGHTA and FQGTGA. The DNA of the CDR3 is TGTGCCAGCCGCAGCGGGAACGGCATTCAGTACTTC. Its translation is CASRSGNGIQYF.

V and J are TRBV6-6 and TRBJ2-1; TRBD1 matches 7 bases. This CDR3 is built from 15 residues. Germline values: CDR1 MNHNY, CDR2 SVGAGI (reference sequence). Germline trimming cut 6 bases from V and 3 bases from J; bases unmatched to any gene: 8. CDR3 amino acids: CASSQTGLNYNEQFF. The CDR3 DNA sequence: TGTGCCAGCAGCCAGACAGGGTTGAACTACAATGAGCAGTTCTTC.

The chain recombines TRBV25-1 with TRBJ1-3, with 7 bases fitting TRBD1. The CDR3 has 14 residues. Unmatched junction bases numbered 4, after V lost 6 bases and J lost 2 bases. The germline V gene has CDR1 MGHDK and CDR2 SYGVNS. CDR3 coding DNA: TGTGCCAGCAGGAACAGGGGAGCTGGAAACACCATATATTTT. It is translated as CASRNRGAGNTIYF.

The chain carries TRBV27 and TRBJ2-1; TRBD2 might be the D (5 bases). Germline-derived CDR1 and CDR2 are MNHEY and SMNVEV (reference sequence). The length of the CDR3 is 15 residues. Trimming removed 6 bases at V and 7 bases at J, with 19 bases between. In DNA, the CDR3 is TGTGCCAGCAGCTCCCTCTCTGGAGGCCTAAATGAGCAGTTCTTC. Translating gives CASSSLSGGLNEQFF.

The rearrangement links TRBV19 to TRBJ2-7; D is unresolved. CDR3 size: 16 residues. V lost 4 bases and J 2 bases, leaving 18 bases between the germline ends. Germline V CDR1 and CDR2: LNHDA, SQIVND (reference sequence). CDR3 sequence (DNA): TGTGCCAGTAGTAGGGCACGGCAGGTCGTCCCCTACGAGCAGTACTTC. The encoded protein is CASSRARQVVPYEQYF.

The V and J genes are TRBV27 and TRBJ1-2, with 10 bases fitting TRBD1. Unmatched junction bases numbered 10, after V lost 6 bases and J lost 3 bases. The CDR3 sequence is 16 residues long. The germline CDR1 and CDR2 sequences are MNHEY and SMNVEV (reference sequence). CDR3 coding DNA: TGTGCCAGCAGAAGAACCGGGACAGGGGTTTACTATGGCTACACCTTC. It yields the protein CASRRTGTGVYYGYTF.

This chain connects TRBV13 to TRBJ1-1, with D possibly being TRBD1 (5 bases). The germline V gene encodes CDR1 PRHDT and CDR2 FYEKMQ (reference sequence). Trimming shortened V by 5 bases and J by 1 base, and 14 bases separated the two germline ends. CDR3 length: 15 amino acids. The CDR3 coding sequence is TGTGCCAGCAGCCCGCTGGGGGGAGAGAACACTGAAGCTTTCTTT. Protein product: CASSPLGGENTEAFF.